This TCR beta chain was recovered during a study of blood T cell repertoires in COVID-19 (dated by TCRdb to about 2020). In the study overall: Samples from collaborators originated in the United States, Italy and Spain and spanned both the acute and convalescent phases of COVID-19. The material from the prospective study consisted of cDNA or gDNA derived from T cells, B-cell-depleted T cells, or PBMCs. Subjects who had been exposed to COVID-19, were actively infected with it, or had recovered from it provided the deeply sampled blood TCRbeta repertoires that made up the dataset. A freely available public database, intended as a resource for researchers studying the immune response to SARS-CoV-2, is where the repertoires were released. The samples were drawn from two sources: the first 160 participants of the ongoing ImmuneRACE study, and 1,000 to 1,500 subjects contributed by 6 global collaborators. The sample metadata nearly always contained a de-identified subject ID, COVID-19 status, age in years and sex. Where HLA class I and class II types were available, the types were taken from metadata supplied by the sample provider, not from assay-based typing. Broader findings and caveats from the paper: Clinical and demographic metadata were provided uncurated, with the amount varying by source and participant.

Each collaborating institution followed its own protocols to collect whole blood in K2EDTA tubes. For TCRbeta analysis, collaborator samples were shipped as frozen whole blood, as isolated PBMCs, or as DNA extracted from either sample type. Regarding this clone: Its antigen is unknown. No base qualities exist here, and no much larger clone lies one base off it.

CDR1 and CDR2 (GTSNPN, SVGIG) derive from the germline V gene (reference sequence). V lost 2 bases and J lost 4 bases, and the count of bases not matched to a germline gene is 8. From cysteine to phenylalanine, the CDR3 is 15 amino acids long. Only the CDR3 DNA stays, 45 bases, in frame from base 1. TCRbeta CDR3 regions were amplified from genomic DNA by means of the immunoSEQ Assay, a bias-controlled multiplex PCR. Processing in the source paper ran as follows. The number of nucleated cells in each sample was estimated by amplification of reference gene primers within the assay. To quantify the absolute abundance of each unique TCRbeta CDR3 rearrangement, sequence reads were collapsed and filtered. Productive Simpson clonality was computed per sample as the square root of Simpson's diversity index over productive rearrangements. TCRdb limited this immuneACCESS table to in-frame rearrangements with V and J called. A share of clones is missing; checked studies link under half to unresolved V genes, and the rest is unexplained. The V and J calls and clone size were taken over from that table, and D and trimming were inferred from the DNA. For this sample there are about 47,000 clones; over 80% appear just once. In total, the top ten clones hold over 15% of the sample.

The chain links TRBV30 with TRBJ2-7; 10 bases in the junction line up with TRBD1. The sequence derives from a man aged 60 to 69 with active COVID-19. The sequenced sample consisted of peripheral blood. The CDR3 sequence is CAWSLPGQGRYEQYF. The sequenced DNA is TGTGCCTGGAGTCTGCCGGGACAGGGGCGGTACGAGCAGTACTTC.